The 30 T cell receptor beta chains in this list originate from one sample, sequenced in a study of radiation and T cells in renal cell carcinoma. Described time point: blood 4 weeks post-SBRT, at nephrectomy. Treatment meaning: 15 Gy SBRT to primary tumor, nephrectomy 4 weeks later. The method was immunoSEQ multiplex PCR; TCRdb's version includes in-frame clones alone and lacks a portion of them. The sample includes 50,000 to 70,000 clones, 60% to 85% seen only once; the top ten take over 5.5%. The sequencing here drew on blood, taken from a patient whose treatment included radiotherapy and nephrectomy. The receptors originated from a man aged 60 to 75 with renal cell carcinoma.

This clone was seen more than once but under ten times. The chain couples TRBV7-2 to TRBJ2-1; D is undetermined. The V and J ends lost 1 base and 8 bases respectively, with 15 bases between them. The CDR3 runs 15 residues. The germline V gene encodes CDR1 SGHTA and CDR2 FQGNSA. DNA for the CDR3: TGTGCCAGCAGCTTAGTTGGGGTCGGCATCTATGAGCAGTTCTTC. Amino acid sequence: CASSLVGVGIYEQFF. Full variable domain (remainder filled in from reference TRBV7-2 and TRBJ2-1): GAGVSQSPSNKVTEKGKDVELRCDPISGHTALYWYRQSLGQGLEFLIYFQGNSAPDKSGLPSDRFSAERTGGSVSTLTIQRTQQEDSAVYLCASSLVGVGIYEQFFGPGTRLTVL.

The V and J genes are TRBV5-4 and TRBJ2-2; possibly TRBD1 or TRBD2 for D (6 bases each). V was trimmed by 4 bases and J by 3 bases, leaving 16 bases between them. This CDR3 region has 16 residues. The germline V gene encodes CDR1 SGHNT and CDR2 YYREEE (reference sequence). The CDR3 loop reads CASSQPGATDTGELFF. The CDR3 DNA reads TGTGCCAGCAGCCAACCGGGGGCAACAGACACCGGGGAGCTGTTTTTT.

The rearrangement uses TRBV4-1 and TRBJ2-1; D may match TRBD1 or TRBD2 (5 bases each). Trimming removed 1 base at V and 8 bases at J, with 15 bases between. The CDR3 spans 15 residues. Germline values: CDR1 MGHRA, CDR2 YSYEKL. The DNA for the CDR3 is TGCGCCAGCAGCCAAGTCGGGGTACAAGGGGATGAGCAGTTCTTC. This codes for CASSQVGVQGDEQFF.

CDR3 nucleotides: TGCGCCAGCAGCCCAGAAATTGGACTAGATGTAGATACGCAGTATTTT. It encodes CASSPEIGLDVDTQYF. This chain joins TRBV5-1 and TRBJ2-3, with 7 bases matching TRBD2. The V gene end was trimmed by 4 bases and the J gene end by 5 bases; junction bases not matched to a gene: 13. Germline V lookup: CDR1 SGHRS, CDR2 YFSETQ. The CDR3 contains 16 residues.

This rearrangement joins TRBV28 to TRBJ1-2; no clear D. V lost 8 bases and J 7 bases, leaving 20 bases between the germline ends. Per germline, CDR1 MDHEN and CDR2 SYDVKM. This CDR3 has 14 amino acids. The chain's CDR3 is CASGTQGKNGGYTF. Here the CDR3 DNA reads TGTGCCAGCGGTACACAAGGGAAGAATGGTGGCTACACCTTC.

The chain combines TRBV7-6 with TRBJ2-3, with a possible D match to TRBD2 (5 bases). V lost 5 bases to trimming and J lost 1 base, with 13 bases between them. Germline V CDR1 and CDR2: SGHVS, FNYEAQ. This CDR3 has 15 amino acids. The CDR3 protein is CASSPTERRTDTQYF. The CDR3 bases are TGTGCCAGCAGCCCCACTGAGCGGCGCACAGATACGCAGTATTTT.

The chain employs TRBV25-1 and TRBJ1-2; perhaps TRBD1 as D (6 bases). The CDR3 has 14 amino acids. The germline V gene has CDR1 MGHDK and CDR2 SYGVNS. Trimming pared 0 bases from V and 6 bases from J, leaving 11 bases between. The CDR3 spells CASSEYGGADGYTF. Here the CDR3 DNA reads TGTGCCAGCAGTGAATACGGGGGCGCAGATGGCTACACCTTC.

CDR3 in DNA: TGTGCCAGCAGTTTATCCCACAGCAGCATTCAGTACTTC. This gives the protein CASSLSHSSIQYF. The chain uses TRBV28 and TRBJ2-4, with D unresolved. The CDR3 runs to 13 residues. Germline lookup yields CDR1 MDHEN and CDR2 SYDVKM. Trimming removed 1 base at V and 9 bases at J, with 10 bases between.

The chain joins TRBV11-2 to TRBJ2-1; D gene ambiguous. CDR1 SGHAT and CDR2 FQNNGV come from the germline V gene. This CDR3 is built from 15 residues. Trimming left V 5 bases short and J 5 bases short, with 16 bases between. The CDR3, as DNA: TGTGCCAGCAGCCCTCATACGGGTGGAGACAATGAGCAGTTCTTC. It yields the protein CASSPHTGGDNEQFF. The complete variable domain, with remaining parts taken from reference TRBV11-2 and TRBJ2-1, reads EAGVAQSPRYKIIEKRQSVAFWCNPISGHATLYWYQQILGQGPKLLIQFQNNGVVDDSQLPKDRFSAERLKGVDSTLKIQPAKLEDSAVYLCASSPHTGGDNEQFFGPGTRLTVL.

V and J are TRBV7-6 and TRBJ2-1; D remains unclear. This CDR3 contains 16 residues. The germline gives CDR1 SGHVS, CDR2 FNYEAQ. V dropped 6 bases and J dropped 0 bases, with 15 bases sitting between them. CDR3 sequence: CASSPLNPSSYNEQFF. In DNA, the CDR3 is TGTGCCAGCAGTCCTCTCAATCCGAGCTCCTACAATGAGCAGTTCTTC. Combining the CDR3 with reference TRBV7-6 and TRBJ2-1 gives the whole variable domain GAGVSQSPRYKVTKRGQDVALRCDPISGHVSLYWYRQALGQGPEFLTYFNYEAQQDKSGLPNDRFSAERPEGSISTLTIQRTEQRDSAMYRCASSPLNPSSYNEQFFGPGTRLTVL.

The J gene is TRBJ2-4, the V gene TRBV7-2; D uncertain. The CDR3 runs to 12 residues. CDR1 and CDR2 from the germline V gene are SGHTA and FQGNSA. V lost 3 bases, J lost 4 bases, and 4 bases lay in between. In DNA form, the CDR3 reads TGTGCCAGCAGCTTCCTAAAAAACATTCAGTACTTC. Translation gives CASSFLKNIQYF.

A single count supports this clone. The V gene is TRBV5-4, the J gene TRBJ1-1, with D unclear. With 4 bases removed from V and 1 base from J, the gap between germline ends came to 14 bases. Germline loops: CDR1 SGHNT, CDR2 YYREEE (reference sequence). The CDR3 extends over 15 amino acids. DNA for the CDR3: TGTGCCAGCAGCCGGGGAGGCGAAGCGAACACTGAAGCTTTCTTT. It specifies CASSRGGEANTEAFF.

The CDR3 sequence: CASSQGSGSADTQYF. The CDR3 DNA sequence: TGTGCCAGCAGCCAAGGGAGCGGGAGCGCAGATACGCAGTATTTT. The V and J genes are TRBV4-2 and TRBJ2-3; 8 bases match TRBD2. The CDR3 has 15 residues. Germline V CDR1 and CDR2: LGHNA, YNFKEQ. V was clipped by 1 base and J by 4 bases; unmatched bases: 4.

The J gene is TRBJ1-1, the V gene TRBV7-8; no reliable D call. This CDR3 is 12 amino acids long. Per the germline V gene, CDR1 is SGHVS and CDR2 is FQNEAQ. V lost 2 bases and J lost 3, with 4 bases in between. CDR3 sequence: CASSLFDTEAFF. Written as DNA, the CDR3 is TGTGCCAGCAGCTTATTTGACACTGAAGCTTTCTTT. The variable domain in full, completed from reference TRBV7-8 and TRBJ1-1, reads GAGVSQSPRYKVAKRGQDVALRCDPISGHVSLFWYQQALGQGPEFLTYFQNEAQLDKSGLPSDRFFAERPEGSVSTLKIQRTQQEDSAVYLCASSLFDTEAFFGQGTRLTVV.

V is TRBV5-1 and J is TRBJ2-2, with 8 positions matching TRBD2. Germline CDR1 and CDR2: SGHRS and YFSETQ. The CDR3 has 15 residues. V shed 2 bases and J 4 bases; nucleotides not matched to a gene: 4. The CDR3 DNA follows: TGCGCCAGCAGCTTAATAAGCGGGGGCACCGGGGAGCTGTTTTTT. It specifies CASSLISGGTGELFF.

V and J are TRBV6-5 and TRBJ2-3; tentative D call: TRBD2 (5 bases). Germline V gene data show CDR1 as MNHEY and CDR2 as SVGAGI. The CDR3 is made up of 16 amino acids. V dropped 2 bases and J dropped 2 bases, with 14 bases sitting between them. The CDR3 region has the DNA TGTGCCAGCAGTTACACCGCGGGCGGGTTCACAGATACGCAGTATTTT. Amino acids: CASSYTAGGFTDTQYF.

As regards this clone: This sample also contains other DNA sequences that code for the same CDR3. The J gene is TRBJ1-1, the V gene TRBV10-3, with 8 bases aligning to TRBD1. The V and J ends lost 6 bases and 5 bases, in that order; junction bases with no gene match: 2. CDR3 length equals 12 residues. Germline assignment: CDR1 ENHRY and CDR2 SYGVKD. The DNA of the CDR3 is TGTGCCATCAGGGGGACAGGTACTGAAGCTTTCTTT. Amino acids: CAIRGTGTEAFF.

V is TRBV7-8 and J is TRBJ2-1, with 11 bases identical to TRBD2. CDR3 size: 15 residues. With 4 bases clipped from V and 12 bases from J, the junction kept 11 bases outside the gene matches. Germline CDR1 SGHVS, CDR2 FQNEAQ. CDR3 nucleotides: TGTGCCAGCAGCTATTCCGGGACTAGCGGACCCCCGCAGTTCTTC. It codes for CASSYSGTSGPPQFF.

The genes are TRBV29-1 and TRBJ1-2, with TRBD1 as a possible D gene (5 bases). With 1 base removed from V and 3 bases from J, the gap between germline ends came to 15 bases. Germline CDR1 is SQVTM and CDR2 is ANQGSEA. The CDR3 runs to 15 residues. The CDR3 sequence: CSVEVVWGVDYGYTF. The CDR3 coding sequence is TGCAGCGTTGAAGTCGTGTGGGGGGTCGACTATGGCTACACCTTC.

This clone turned up a few times. The genes are TRBV19 and TRBJ2-2, with a tentative D call TRBD1 (5 bases). Between the trimmed V and J ends, which lost 4 bases and 6 bases, there was a span of 15 bases. CDR3 length equals 15 residues. Germline lookup yields CDR1 LNHDA and CDR2 SQIVND (reference sequence). The CDR3 loop reads CASSKGREEAGELFF. The CDR3 nucleotides read TGTGCCAGTAGTAAAGGCAGGGAAGAGGCCGGGGAGCTGTTTTTT.

The chain joins TRBV11-3 to TRBJ2-3; TRBD1 might be the D (6 bases). In germline, CDR1 is SGHNT, CDR2 YENEEA. This CDR3 region has 16 residues. Deletions cut 1 base from V and 2 bases from J, with 13 bases between. CDR3 sequence: CASSLGQAVDTDTQYF. The CDR3 DNA follows: TGTGCCAGCAGCTTAGGACAGGCGGTGGACACAGATACGCAGTATTTT.

This sequence joins TRBV6-1 and TRBJ1-2; 10 nucleotides line up with TRBD1. Germline CDR1 is MNHNS and CDR2 is SASEGT. V lost 4 bases and J lost 7; bases outside the gene matches: 9. The CDR3 runs to 15 residues. The CDR3 is CASSADRGQRGGYTF. The DNA for the CDR3 is TGTGCCAGCAGTGCCGACAGGGGGCAACGTGGTGGCTACACCTTC.

In its sample, this clone was seen a few times. The chain joins TRBV7-9 to TRBJ1-1; TRBD1 matches at 12 bases. Trimming cost V 5 bases and J 6 bases; bases outside gene matches: 7. The V gene's germline CDR1 is SEHNR and CDR2 FQNEAQ (reference sequence). The CDR3 contains 15 residues. CDR3 sequence reads: CASSPGTGGDSEAFF. CDR3 coding DNA: TGTGCCAGCAGCCCTGGGACAGGGGGCGATTCTGAAGCTTTCTTT.

The CDR3 is CATSSPGTGFEKLFF. The CDR3 coding sequence is TGTGCCACCAGCTCACCCGGGACAGGGTTTGAAAAACTGTTTTTT. The V and J genes are TRBV15 and TRBJ1-4; 9 nucleotides agree with TRBD1. The CDR3 is made up of 15 amino acids. Germline CDR1 and CDR2: LNHNV and YYDKDF (reference sequence). Unmatched junction bases numbered 8, after V lost 5 bases and J lost 7 bases.

The genes are TRBV19 and TRBJ1-5; 8 nucleotides align to TRBD1. The CDR3 totals 14 residues. The germline CDR1 and CDR2 sequences are LNHDA and SQIVND (reference sequence). V shed 2 bases, J shed 10 bases, and the junction held 7 bases outside the gene matches. The CDR3 loop is CASSIRAGGNPQHF. The CDR3 DNA follows: TGTGCCAGTAGTATAAGGGCAGGGGGCAACCCCCAGCATTTT. The entire variable domain, with the rest obtained from reference TRBV19 and TRBJ1-5, is as follows: DGGITQSPKYLFRKEGQNVTLSCEQNLNHDAMYWYRQDPGQGLRLIYYSQIVNDFQKGDIAEGYSVSREKKESFPLTVTSAQKNPTAFYLCASSIRAGGNPQHFGDGTRLSIL.

This rearrangement joins TRBV6-5 to TRBJ1-2; no clear D. With 5 bases removed from V and 4 bases from J, the gap between germline ends came to 17 bases. CDR1 and CDR2 from the germline V gene are MNHEY and SVGAGI. The CDR3 extends over 15 amino acids. The CDR3 reads CASSTPSAPPYGYTF. The CDR3 region has the DNA TGTGCCAGCAGTACCCCGAGCGCGCCACCCTATGGCTACACCTTC.

The genes are TRBV4-3 and TRBJ2-5; D gene unclear. CDR1 LGHNA and CDR2 YSLEER come from the germline V gene. V gave up 0 bases and J gave up 5 bases, with 7 bases separating them. This CDR3 is built from 13 residues. The CDR3: CASSQELSETQYF. CDR3 DNA: TGCGCCAGCAGCCAAGAACTATCGGAGACCCAGTACTTC.

The chain couples TRBV19 to TRBJ1-5; no clear D gene. The V end was cut by 6 bases, the J end by 6 bases, with 9 bases between. CDR3 length equals 12 residues. CDR1 and CDR2 from the germline V gene are LNHDA and SQIVND (reference sequence). CDR3: CASSPALQPQHF. For the CDR3, the DNA is TGTGCCAGTAGCCCCGCGCTTCAGCCCCAGCATTTT.

V is TRBV5-8 and J is TRBJ2-7, with D hard to call. CDR3 length: 15 amino acids. Trimming removed 0 bases from V and 0 bases from J, with 10 bases in between. Germline V lookup: CDR1 SGHTS, CDR2 YDEGEE. The CDR3 DNA follows: TGTGCCAGCAGCTTGGACGGTCCGAGCTCCTACGAGCAGTACGTC. Translation: CASSLDGPSSYEQYV.

The CDR3 region has the DNA TGTGCCAGTAGTCCGGACCAGGAAGGCTATGGCTACACCTTC. This codes for CASSPDQEGYGYTF. The chain uses TRBV19 and TRBJ1-2; no firm D call. The CDR3 contains 14 residues. V was trimmed by 5 bases and J by 4 bases, leaving 14 bases between them. Germline V CDR1 and CDR2: LNHDA, SQIVND (reference sequence).